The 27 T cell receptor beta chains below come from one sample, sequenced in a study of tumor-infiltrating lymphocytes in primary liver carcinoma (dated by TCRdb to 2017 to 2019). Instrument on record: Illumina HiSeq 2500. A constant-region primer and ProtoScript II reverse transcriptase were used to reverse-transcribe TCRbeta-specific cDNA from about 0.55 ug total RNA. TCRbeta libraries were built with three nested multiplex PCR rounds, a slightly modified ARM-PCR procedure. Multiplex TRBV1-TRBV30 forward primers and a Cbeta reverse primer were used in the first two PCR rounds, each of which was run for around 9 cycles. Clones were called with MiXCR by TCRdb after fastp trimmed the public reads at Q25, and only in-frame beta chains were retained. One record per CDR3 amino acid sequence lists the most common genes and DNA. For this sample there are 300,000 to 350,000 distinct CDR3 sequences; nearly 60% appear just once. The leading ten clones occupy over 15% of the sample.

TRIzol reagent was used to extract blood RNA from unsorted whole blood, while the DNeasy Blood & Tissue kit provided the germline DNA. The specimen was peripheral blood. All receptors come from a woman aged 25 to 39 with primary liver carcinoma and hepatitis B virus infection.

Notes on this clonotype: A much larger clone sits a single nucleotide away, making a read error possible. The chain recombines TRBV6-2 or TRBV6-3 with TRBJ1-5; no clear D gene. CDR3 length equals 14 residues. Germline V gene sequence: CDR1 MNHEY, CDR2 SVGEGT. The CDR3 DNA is TGTGCCAGCGGTTACGGAGTCGCGGATCAGCCCCAGCATTTT. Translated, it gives CASGYGVADQPQHF.

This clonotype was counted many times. The CDR3 DNA reads TGTGCCAGCATCAATCCCTATGAACTGCAAGAGACCCAGTACTTC. Protein product: CASINPYELQETQYF. The rearrangement links TRBV6-2 or TRBV6-3 to TRBJ2-5; the D is unclear. Germline CDR1 is MNHEY and CDR2 is SVGEGT. The CDR3 contains 15 residues. V lost 7 bases and J 2 bases, leaving 17 bases between the germline ends.

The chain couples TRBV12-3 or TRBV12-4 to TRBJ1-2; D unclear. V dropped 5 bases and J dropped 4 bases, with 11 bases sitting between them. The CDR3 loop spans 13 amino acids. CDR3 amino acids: CASSLGRFYGYTF. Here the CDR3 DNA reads TGTGCCAGCAGTCTCGGACGCTTCTATGGCTACACCTTC.

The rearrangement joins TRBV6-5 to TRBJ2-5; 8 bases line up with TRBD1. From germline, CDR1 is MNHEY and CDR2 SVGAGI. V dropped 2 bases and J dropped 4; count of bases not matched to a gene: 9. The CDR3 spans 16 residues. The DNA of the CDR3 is TGTGCCAGCAGTTACACCCGGACAGGGAGTTCAGAGACCCAGTACTTC. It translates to CASSYTRTGSSETQYF.

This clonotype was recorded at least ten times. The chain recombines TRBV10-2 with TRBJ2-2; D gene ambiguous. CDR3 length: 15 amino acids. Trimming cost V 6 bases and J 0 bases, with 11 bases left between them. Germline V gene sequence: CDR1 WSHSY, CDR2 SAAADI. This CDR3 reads CASRVSQANTGELFF. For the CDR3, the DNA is TGCGCCAGCAGGGTCAGTCAGGCGAACACCGGGGAGCTGTTTTTT.

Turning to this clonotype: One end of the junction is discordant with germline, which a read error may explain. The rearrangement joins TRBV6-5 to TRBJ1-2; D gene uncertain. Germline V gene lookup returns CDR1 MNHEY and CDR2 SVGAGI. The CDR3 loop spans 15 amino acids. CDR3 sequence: CASSYTVGSNHGYTF. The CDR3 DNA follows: TGTGCCAGCAGTTACACCGTGGGGAGTAACCATGGCTACACCTTC.

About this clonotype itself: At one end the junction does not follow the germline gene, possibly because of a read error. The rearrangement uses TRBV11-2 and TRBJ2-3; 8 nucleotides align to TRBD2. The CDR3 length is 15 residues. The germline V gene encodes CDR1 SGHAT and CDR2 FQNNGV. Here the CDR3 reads CASSLTSGPTDTQCF. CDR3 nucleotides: TGTGCCAGCAGCTTAACTAGCGGTCCCACAGATACGCAGTGTTTT.

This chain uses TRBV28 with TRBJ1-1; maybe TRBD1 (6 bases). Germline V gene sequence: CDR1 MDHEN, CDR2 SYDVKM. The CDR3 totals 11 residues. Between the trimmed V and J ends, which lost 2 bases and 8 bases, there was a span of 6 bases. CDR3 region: CASSLDREAFF. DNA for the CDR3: TGTGCCAGCAGTTTAGACAGGGAAGCTTTCTTT.

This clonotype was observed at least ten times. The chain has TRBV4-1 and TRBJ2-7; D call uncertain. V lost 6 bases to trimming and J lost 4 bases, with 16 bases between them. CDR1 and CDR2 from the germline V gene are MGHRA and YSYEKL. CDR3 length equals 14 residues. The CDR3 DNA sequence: TGCGCCAGCAGTCCGCAGGCTACGGAGTACGAGCAGTACTTC. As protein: CASSPQATEYEQYF.

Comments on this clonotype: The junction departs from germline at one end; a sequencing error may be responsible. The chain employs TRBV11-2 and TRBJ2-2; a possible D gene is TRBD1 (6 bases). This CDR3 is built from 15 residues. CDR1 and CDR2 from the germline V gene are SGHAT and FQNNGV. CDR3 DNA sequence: TGTGTCAGCAGCTTAGGGGGACATAACACAGGGGAGCTGTTTTTT. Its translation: CVSSLGGHNTGELFF.

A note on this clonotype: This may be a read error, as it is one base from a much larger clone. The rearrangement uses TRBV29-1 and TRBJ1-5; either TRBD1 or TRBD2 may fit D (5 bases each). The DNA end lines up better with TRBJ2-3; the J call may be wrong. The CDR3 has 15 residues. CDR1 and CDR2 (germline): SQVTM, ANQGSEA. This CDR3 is CSVEAGSGGNQPQYF. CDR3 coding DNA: TGCAGCGTTGAGGCAGGGTCAGGAGGCAATCAGCCCCAGTATTTT.

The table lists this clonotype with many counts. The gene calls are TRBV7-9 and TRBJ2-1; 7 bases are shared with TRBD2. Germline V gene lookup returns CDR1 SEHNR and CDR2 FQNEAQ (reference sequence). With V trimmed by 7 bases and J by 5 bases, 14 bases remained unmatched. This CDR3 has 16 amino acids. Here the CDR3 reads CASTLLSGKTDNEQFF. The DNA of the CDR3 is TGTGCCAGCACACTACTCAGCGGGAAAACCGACAATGAGCAGTTCTTC.

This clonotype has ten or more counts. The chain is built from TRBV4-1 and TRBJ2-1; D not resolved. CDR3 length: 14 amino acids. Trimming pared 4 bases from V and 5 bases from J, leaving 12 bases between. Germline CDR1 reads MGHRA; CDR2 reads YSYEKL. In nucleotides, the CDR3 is TGCGCCAGCAGCCCCATCGATTACCACAATGAGCAGTTCTTC. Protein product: CASSPIDYHNEQFF.

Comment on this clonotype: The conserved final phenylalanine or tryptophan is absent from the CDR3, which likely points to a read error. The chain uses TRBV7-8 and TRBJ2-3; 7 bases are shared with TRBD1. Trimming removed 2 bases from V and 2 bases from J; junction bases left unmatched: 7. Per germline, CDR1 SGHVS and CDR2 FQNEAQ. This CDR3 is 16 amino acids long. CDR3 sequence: CASSLRGGQPTDTQYS. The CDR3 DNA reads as TGTGCCAGCAGCTTAAGAGGGGGACAGCCCACAGATACGCAGTATTCT.

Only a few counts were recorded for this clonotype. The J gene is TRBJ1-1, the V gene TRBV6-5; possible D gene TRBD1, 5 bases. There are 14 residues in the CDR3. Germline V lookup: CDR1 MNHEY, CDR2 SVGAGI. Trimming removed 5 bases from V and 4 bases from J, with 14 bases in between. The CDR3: CASSPPWGVTEAFF. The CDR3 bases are TGTGCCAGCAGTCCTCCCTGGGGGGTCACTGAAGCTTTCTTT.

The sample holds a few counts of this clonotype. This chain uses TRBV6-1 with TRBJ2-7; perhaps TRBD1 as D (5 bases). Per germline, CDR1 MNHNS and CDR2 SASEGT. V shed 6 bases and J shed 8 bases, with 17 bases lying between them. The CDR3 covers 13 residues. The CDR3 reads CASSGGQQAKQYF. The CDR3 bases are TGTGCCAGCAGCGGCGGTCAACAGGCAAAGCAGTACTTC.

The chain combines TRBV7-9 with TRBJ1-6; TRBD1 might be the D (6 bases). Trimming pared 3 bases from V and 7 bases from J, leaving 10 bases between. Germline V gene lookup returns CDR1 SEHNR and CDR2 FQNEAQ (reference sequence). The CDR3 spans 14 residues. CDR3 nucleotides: TGTGCCAGCAGCTTGCGACAGGCAAATTCACCCCTCCACTTT. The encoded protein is CASSLRQANSPLHF.

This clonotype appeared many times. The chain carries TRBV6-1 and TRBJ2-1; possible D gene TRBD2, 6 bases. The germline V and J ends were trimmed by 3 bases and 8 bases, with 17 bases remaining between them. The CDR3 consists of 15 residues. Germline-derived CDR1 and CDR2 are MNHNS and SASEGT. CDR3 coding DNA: TGTGCCAGCAGTGATCAGGCGCGGGAAATCGATGAGCAGTTCTTC. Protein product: CASSDQAREIDEQFF.

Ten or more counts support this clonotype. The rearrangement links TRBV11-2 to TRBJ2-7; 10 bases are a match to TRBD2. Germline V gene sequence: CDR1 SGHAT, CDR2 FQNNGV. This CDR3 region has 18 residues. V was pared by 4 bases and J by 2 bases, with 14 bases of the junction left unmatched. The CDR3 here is CASSSLTKSSGSPYEQYF. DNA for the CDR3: TGTGCCAGCAGCTCACTTACCAAATCTAGCGGGAGCCCCTACGAGCAGTACTTC.

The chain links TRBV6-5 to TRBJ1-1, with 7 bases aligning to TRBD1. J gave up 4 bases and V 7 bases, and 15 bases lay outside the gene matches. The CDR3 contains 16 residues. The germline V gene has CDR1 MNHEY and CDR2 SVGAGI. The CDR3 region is CASTRDRSTPSTEAFF. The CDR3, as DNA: TGTGCCAGCACAAGGGACAGATCAACTCCTAGCACTGAAGCTTTCTTT.

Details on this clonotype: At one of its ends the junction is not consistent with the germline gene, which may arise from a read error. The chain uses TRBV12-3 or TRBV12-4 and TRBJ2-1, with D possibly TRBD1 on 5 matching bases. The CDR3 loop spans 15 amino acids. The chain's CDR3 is CASSFLRGVHNEQLF. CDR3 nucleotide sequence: TGTGCCAGCAGTTTCTTAAGGGGTGTGCACAATGAGCAGTTATTC.

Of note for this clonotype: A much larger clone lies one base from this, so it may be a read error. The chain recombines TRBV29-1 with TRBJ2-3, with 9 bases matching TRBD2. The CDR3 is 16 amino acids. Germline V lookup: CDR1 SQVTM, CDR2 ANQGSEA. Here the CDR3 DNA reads TGCAGAGCTGAAAAATCGGTTCTAGCGGGGACAGATACGCAGTATTTT. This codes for CRAEKSVLAGTDTQYF.

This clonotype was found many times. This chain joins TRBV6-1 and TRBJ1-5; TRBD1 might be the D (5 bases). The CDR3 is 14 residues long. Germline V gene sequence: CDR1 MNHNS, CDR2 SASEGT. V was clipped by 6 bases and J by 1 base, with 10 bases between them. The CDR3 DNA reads TGTGCCAGCAGCAGGGAAGTAAGCAATCAGCCCCAGCATTTT. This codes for CASSREVSNQPQHF.

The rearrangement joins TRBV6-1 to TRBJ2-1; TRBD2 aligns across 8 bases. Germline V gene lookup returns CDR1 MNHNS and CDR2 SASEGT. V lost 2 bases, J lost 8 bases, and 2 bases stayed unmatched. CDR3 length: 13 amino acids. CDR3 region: CASSESGSYEQFF. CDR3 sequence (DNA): TGTGCCAGCAGTGAAAGCGGGAGCTATGAGCAGTTCTTC.

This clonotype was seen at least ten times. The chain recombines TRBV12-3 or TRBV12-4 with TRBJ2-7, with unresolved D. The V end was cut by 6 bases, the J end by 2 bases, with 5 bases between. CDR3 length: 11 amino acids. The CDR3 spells CASSAAYEQYF. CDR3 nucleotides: TGTGCCAGCAGCGCCGCCTACGAGCAGTACTTC.

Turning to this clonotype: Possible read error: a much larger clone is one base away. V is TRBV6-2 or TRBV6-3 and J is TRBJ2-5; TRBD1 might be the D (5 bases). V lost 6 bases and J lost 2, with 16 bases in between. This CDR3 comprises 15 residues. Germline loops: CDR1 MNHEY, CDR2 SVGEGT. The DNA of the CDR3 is TGTGCCAGCAGCTCAGCCGGGTCAGGGCAAGAGACCCAGTACTTC. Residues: CASSSAGSGQETQYF.

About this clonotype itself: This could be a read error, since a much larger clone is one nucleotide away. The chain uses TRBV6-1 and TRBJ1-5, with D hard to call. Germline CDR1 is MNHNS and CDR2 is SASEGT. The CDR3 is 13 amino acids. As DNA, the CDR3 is TGTACCAGCAGCCTCACGGGAAATCAGCCCCAGCATTTT. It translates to CTSSLTGNQPQHF.